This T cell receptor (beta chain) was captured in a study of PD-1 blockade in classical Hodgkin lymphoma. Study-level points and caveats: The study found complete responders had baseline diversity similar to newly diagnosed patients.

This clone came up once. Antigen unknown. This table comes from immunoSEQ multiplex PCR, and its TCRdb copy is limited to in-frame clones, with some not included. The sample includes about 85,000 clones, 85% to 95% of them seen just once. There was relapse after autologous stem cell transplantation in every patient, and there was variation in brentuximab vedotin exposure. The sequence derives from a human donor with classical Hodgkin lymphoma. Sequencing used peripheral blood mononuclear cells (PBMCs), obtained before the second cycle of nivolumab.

The CDR3 loop is CASSVDRADTQYF. The CDR3 DNA sequence: TGTGCCAGCAGCGTAGATCGGGCAGATACGCAGTATTTT. The chain carries TRBV9 and TRBJ2-3, with D uncertain. Germline V lookup: CDR1 SGDLS, CDR2 YYNGEE. The germline V and J ends were trimmed by 0 bases and 4 bases, with 6 bases remaining between them. The CDR3 is made up of 13 amino acids.